Below are 29 T cell receptor beta chains sequenced from a single sample in a study of blood T cell repertoires in COVID-19. Sequenced by immunoSEQ multiplex PCR; TCRdb stores in-frame clones only, minus some. The sample has a few hundred thousand clones, 84% seen once; the top ten hold over 1.5%. The source material was peripheral blood. The source of these receptors is a middle-aged woman who had recovered from COVID-19.

The J gene is TRBJ1-1, the V gene TRBV18, with TRBD1 identical over 7 bases. V gave up 4 bases and J gave up 0 bases; unmatched junction bases: 14. The CDR3 has 18 residues. Germline V gives CDR1 KGHSH, CDR2 LQKENI. The CDR3 loop is CASSRTLIMTGLNTEAFF. The CDR3 DNA reads as TGTGCCAGCTCACGAACCCTAATAATGACAGGGCTGAACACTGAAGCTTTCTTT.

The V call is TRBV27, the J call TRBJ1-1; unclear D gene. Trimming shortened V by 6 bases and J by 3 bases, and 8 bases separated the two germline ends. The CDR3 length is 12 residues. Germline CDR1 and CDR2: MNHEY and SMNVEV (reference sequence). The CDR3 region is CASRRPDTEAFF. For the CDR3, the DNA is TGTGCCAGCAGGCGTCCGGACACTGAAGCTTTCTTT.

The rearrangement links TRBV7-7 to TRBJ2-3, with 13 bases matching TRBD2. Germline CDR1 SSHAT, CDR2 FNYEAQ (reference sequence). The CDR3 spans 19 residues. Trimming took 3 bases from V and 0 from J; bases not matched to a gene: 9. The DNA for the CDR3 is TGTGCCAGCAGCTTGGAACCCGGGACTAGCGGGGCTAGCACAGATACGCAGTATTTT. This translates into CASSLEPGTSGASTDTQYF.

The chain is built from TRBV29-1 and TRBJ2-3; D is ambiguous. This CDR3 has 12 amino acids. The ends were cut back, 3 bases at V and 2 bases at J, with 6 bases in the middle. Germline-derived CDR1 and CDR2 are SQVTM and ANQGSEA. The CDR3 protein is CSVDSFTDTQYF. The CDR3, as DNA: TGCAGCGTTGACAGTTTCACAGATACGCAGTATTTT.

As for this clone: The same CDR3 also results from other DNA sequences found in this sample. The genes are TRBV19 and TRBJ2-2, with 7 positions matching TRBD1. The germline CDR1 and CDR2 sequences are LNHDA and SQIVND (reference sequence). Trimming removed 6 bases from V and 2 bases from J; junction bases left unmatched: 3. CDR3 size: 14 residues. CDR3 loop: CASRRGLNTGELFF. The CDR3 region has the DNA TGTGCCAGTAGGAGGGGGCTTAACACCGGGGAGCTGTTTTTT.

The chain couples TRBV5-5 to TRBJ1-2; tentatively, D is TRBD1 (6 bases). The CDR3 has 14 residues. The germline gives CDR1 SGHKS, CDR2 YYEKEE (reference sequence). V lost 8 bases and J 8 bases, leaving 22 bases between the germline ends. The CDR3 DNA sequence: TGTGCCAGTAATACAGGGCCCGTGGAGTTAGGCTACACCTTC. Its protein is CASNTGPVELGYTF.

The rearrangement joins TRBV5-8 to TRBJ2-7, with TRBD1 identical over 7 bases. Unmatched junction bases numbered 8, after V lost 4 bases and J lost 4 bases. The CDR3 extends over 14 amino acids. Germline values: CDR1 SGHTS, CDR2 YDEGEE. CDR3 residues: CASSLLGQLYEQYF. CDR3 coding DNA: TGTGCCAGCAGCCTTCTGGGACAGCTTTACGAGCAGTACTTC.

The CDR3 is CASSFRQKFNEKLFF. In nucleotides, the CDR3 is TGTGCCAGCAGTTTCAGACAGAAGTTTAATGAAAAACTGTTTTTT. V gene TRBV28 combines with J gene TRBJ1-4; D is possibly TRBD1 (5 bases). V was cut by 3 bases and J by 4 bases, with 12 bases left in between. Per germline, CDR1 MDHEN and CDR2 SYDVKM. The CDR3 runs to 15 residues.

The chain couples TRBV6-5 to TRBJ2-7; D possibly corresponds to TRBD1 (5 bases). Per germline, CDR1 MNHEY and CDR2 SVGAGI. The CDR3 extends over 14 amino acids. The V end lost 6 bases, the J end lost 4 bases, and 16 bases lay between the germline ends. CDR3 amino acids: CASRQGNGGYEQYF. CDR3 bases: TGTGCCAGCAGGCAGGGAAATGGTGGATACGAGCAGTACTTC.

This clone turned up a few times. V usage is TRBV6-5 and J usage is TRBJ1-2; D is ambiguous. Germline CDR1 and CDR2: MNHEY and SVGAGI. With 4 bases removed from V and 12 bases from J, the gap between germline ends came to 18 bases. This CDR3 contains 13 residues. Here the CDR3 DNA reads TGTGCCAGCAGTTCGGGGTGGGGAATTAAGAACACCTTC. Protein sequence: CASSSGWGIKNTF.

This sequence joins TRBV2 and TRBJ1-4; D remains ambiguous. The germline V gene encodes CDR1 SNHLY and CDR2 FYNNEI. The CDR3 spans 14 residues. Trimming left V 3 bases short and J 3 bases short, with 8 bases between. The DNA of the CDR3 is TGTGCCAGCAGTGAGTTCACAGCTAATGAAAAACTGTTTTTT. Translated: CASSEFTANEKLFF.

This clone was picked up one time. The J gene is TRBJ2-7, the V gene TRBV27, with TRBD1 identical over 9 bases. The V gene end was trimmed by 7 bases and the J gene end by 4 bases; junction bases not matched to a gene: 8. Germline CDR1 reads MNHEY; CDR2 reads SMNVEV (reference sequence). The length of the CDR3 is 14 residues. As DNA, the CDR3 is TGTGCCAGCATGATAGGGACAGGGCAATACGAGCAGTACTTC. It specifies CASMIGTGQYEQYF.

V and J are TRBV9 and TRBJ1-3; D gene unclear. Trimming took off 0 bases at V and 1 base at J, with 5 bases between the two ends. Germline V gives CDR1 SGDLS, CDR2 YYNGEE. The CDR3 is 14 amino acids. The CDR3 spells CASSVVSSGNTIYF. The CDR3 DNA is TGTGCCAGCAGCGTAGTGAGTTCTGGAAACACCATATATTTT.

The rearrangement joins TRBV30 to TRBJ1-2, with D possibly TRBD1 on 6 matching bases. CDR3 length: 13 residues. Germline-derived CDR1 and CDR2 are GTSNPN and SVGIG (reference sequence). V was trimmed by 0 bases and J by 8 bases, leaving 13 bases between them. CDR3 sequence: CAWSVGGDSGYTF. In DNA, the CDR3 is TGTGCCTGGAGTGTAGGGGGTGATTCGGGCTACACCTTC.

Details on this clone: This sample also contains other DNA sequences that code for the same CDR3. V is TRBV3-1 (or the pseudogene TRBV3-2) and J is TRBJ1-1; D remains ambiguous. Germline assignment: CDR1 LGHDT and CDR2 YNNKEL (reference sequence). This CDR3 contains 13 residues. Trimming left V 4 bases short and J 5 bases short, with 11 bases between. The CDR3 DNA follows: TGTGCCAGCAGCCGAACCGGTGGTACTGAAGCTTTCTTT. The encoded protein is CASSRTGGTEAFF.

The chain couples TRBV7-2 to TRBJ1-4, with 8 bases fitting TRBD1. The junction had 4 bases not matched to a gene; V was cut back by 4 bases and J by 3 bases. Germline V lookup: CDR1 SGHTA, CDR2 FQGNSA. The CDR3 sequence is 15 residues long. Written as DNA, the CDR3 is TGTGCCAGCAGCTCGATGGGACAGGCTAATGAAAAACTGTTTTTT. This translates into CASSSMGQANEKLFF.

J is TRBJ2-7 and V is TRBV14; 8 nucleotides align to TRBD1. The CDR3 has 14 amino acids. With 5 bases clipped from V and 2 bases from J, the junction kept 5 bases outside the gene matches. Germline V CDR1 and CDR2: SGHDN, FVKESK. CDR3 nucleotides: TGTGCCAGCAGCACCATGACAGGGGCCTACGAGCAGTACTTC. Amino acid sequence: CASSTMTGAYEQYF.

The genes are TRBV18 and TRBJ2-2, with 7 positions matching TRBD1. V lost 11 bases, J lost 0 bases, and 6 bases stayed unmatched. The CDR3 sequence is 14 residues long. Germline V lookup: CDR1 KGHSH, CDR2 LQKENI. The DNA for the CDR3 is TGTGCCGGGGGACAGCCACCGAACACCGGGGAGCTGTTTTTT. Translating it yields CAGGQPPNTGELFF.

A remark on this clone: The junction shows a germline mismatch at one end, possibly a read error. The rearrangement joins TRBV16 to TRBJ1-6; TRBD1 matches at 8 bases. The CDR3 extends over 11 amino acids. Germline-derived CDR1 and CDR2 are KGHSY and FQNENV. The CDR3 nucleotides read TGTGCCAGCAGCCCCGGGACAGGCCTTTGCTTT. Translating it yields CASSPGTGLCF.

The chain joins TRBV18 to TRBJ2-2, with D uncertain. Trimming stripped 3 bases from V and 0 bases from J, with 14 bases between. This CDR3 comprises 17 residues. Germline V gives CDR1 KGHSH, CDR2 LQKENI. The CDR3 nucleotides read TGTGCCAGCTCACCCGTGATTACCCGAGCGAACACCGGGGAGCTGTTTTTT. Translating it yields CASSPVITRANTGELFF.

CDR3 DNA: TGTGCCAGCAGCGCCCGTGGGAGGGAATATGGCTACACCTTC. Translated, it gives CASSARGREYGYTF. The chain links TRBV21-1 to TRBJ1-2. TRBV21-1 is classified as a pseudogene. The CDR3 loop spans 14 amino acids.

The chain is built from TRBV27 and TRBJ2-5, with 7 bases lining up with TRBD1. Germline assignment: CDR1 MNHEY and CDR2 SMNVEV (reference sequence). The J segment lost 2 bases and the V segment lost 0 bases, leaving 3 bases of the junction unmatched. The CDR3 extends over 15 amino acids. The CDR3 nucleotides are TGTGCCAGCAGTTTATCTAGGGGGCAGCAAGAGACCCAGTACTTC. It codes for CASSLSRGQQETQYF.

The rearrangement uses TRBV7-8 and TRBJ1-5; D is unclear. The V gene's germline CDR1 is SGHVS and CDR2 FQNEAQ. Trimming took 1 base from V and 4 from J, leaving 14 bases between them. The CDR3 is 16 amino acids. The DNA of the CDR3 is TGTGCCAGCAGCTTAGTCTCTGCTCAGACTAATCAGCCCCAGCATTTT. Translated, it gives CASSLVSAQTNQPQHF.

The chain has TRBV7-8 and TRBJ2-5; no clear D. With 1 base removed from V and 3 bases from J, the gap between germline ends came to 9 bases. This CDR3 has 14 amino acids. Germline CDR1 is SGHVS and CDR2 is FQNEAQ. The CDR3 DNA reads as TGTGCCAGCAGCTTAGGGGCAGCAGAAGAGACCCAGTACTTC. Translating gives CASSLGAAEETQYF.

This clone was seen only a few times. The V and J genes are TRBV5-6 and TRBJ2-2; D is uncertain. The V end lost 4 bases, the J end lost 6 bases, and 19 bases lay between the germline ends. Germline V CDR1 and CDR2: SGHDT, YYEEEE. This CDR3 is 16 amino acids long. CDR3: CASSLILGGEAGELFF. The CDR3 DNA reads TGTGCCAGCAGCCTTATTCTTGGCGGAGAGGCCGGGGAGCTGTTTTTT.

The chain combines TRBV11-3 with TRBJ2-1, with D possibly matching TRBD2 (5 bases). The CDR3 extends over 13 amino acids. Germline lookup yields CDR1 SGHNT and CDR2 YENEEA. Between the trimmed V and J ends, which lost 0 bases and 10 bases, there was a span of 10 bases. The CDR3: CASSLDLAREQFF. For the CDR3, the DNA is TGTGCCAGCAGCTTAGATCTAGCCCGCGAGCAGTTCTTC.

The chain joins TRBV4-2 to TRBJ1-6; no definite D call. Trimming removed 0 bases from V and 9 bases from J, with 12 bases in between. Germline CDR1 LGHNA, CDR2 YNFKEQ. CDR3 length: 15 amino acids. In DNA, the CDR3 is TGTGCCAGCAGCCAAGATTTTAGGGAGGGTTCACCCCTCCACTTT. This codes for CASSQDFREGSPLHF.

This chain links TRBV5-5 with TRBJ1-2; D is unclear. The germline V and J ends were trimmed by 5 bases and 8 bases, with 19 bases remaining between them. There are 14 residues in the CDR3. Germline V gene lookup returns CDR1 SGHKS and CDR2 YYEKEE (reference sequence). The CDR3 here is CASSTTGRVEGYTF. CDR3 in DNA: TGTGCCAGCAGTACCACGGGGAGGGTTGAAGGCTACACCTTC.

This chain uses TRBV25-1 with TRBJ1-6; possibly TRBD1 for D (5 bases). Trimming took 1 base from V and 12 from J, leaving 10 bases between them. The germline gives CDR1 MGHDK, CDR2 SYGVNS. The CDR3 is 13 amino acids. The CDR3 spells CASSEFRGQPLHF. CDR3 coding DNA: TGTGCCAGCAGTGAATTTAGGGGTCAACCCCTCCACTTT.